A selection of T cell receptor beta chains follows, all from one sample in a study of T cells in tuberculosis. Data came from immunoSEQ multiplex PCR; TCRdb stores just in-frame clones and leaves some out. The sample has approximately 57,000 clones, around 90% seen once; the top ten hold 21%. The sample consisted of CD1b-GMM tetramer-negative cells sorted from PBMCs. Every receptor here comes from an adult woman with latent tuberculosis. Each CDR3 is given with its conserved first and last residue. Each record gives: D gene, V gene, clone size, J gene, CDR3 DNA, CDR3 protein. The D gene is left open where the match is weak. Part of the rows lack a size; the others show once, few, many or a class for expanded clones.

>TRBD2|TRBV5-1|.|TRBJ2-7
TGCGCCAGCAGCTTGCATAGCGGGAGAGGAGTGTACGAGCAGTACTTC
CASSLHSGRGVYEQYF
>.|TRBV2|.|TRBJ2-3
TGTGCCAGCAGTGAAGCGGGACATTCGTCAGATACGCAGTATTTT
CASSEAGHSSDTQYF
>TRBD1|TRBV5-1|.|TRBJ1-2
TGCGCCAGCAGCAAGGGTGGACAGGGTCTGAGCTATGGCTACACCTTC
CASSKGGQGLSYGYTF
>.|TRBV7-9|.|TRBJ1-1
TGTGCCAGCAGCTTTGTTTTGGGGCAGGGCTACACTGAAGCTTTCTTT
CASSFVLGQGYTEAFF
>TRBD1|TRBV19|.|TRBJ1-4
TGTGCCAGTAGGGACAGGGATTATGAAAAACTGTTTTTT
CASRDRDYEKLFF
>.|TRBV5-6|.|TRBJ2-3
TGTGCCAGCAGCCTCGGGGTTCTCACAGATACGCAGTATTTT
CASSLGVLTDTQYF
>TRBD1|TRBV2|.|TRBJ1-2
TGTGCCAGCCTCCTATACAGGGGTGAGCAGACCTTC
CASLLYRGEQTF
>TRBD1|TRBV5-6|.|TRBJ2-5
TGTGCCAGCAGCTTAAGGGTAGGGGGCGGGGAGACCCAGTACTTC
CASSLRVGGGETQYF
>TRBD1|TRBV5-6|.|TRBJ2-2
TGTGCCAGCAGCTTGGGACAGGGGGACACCGGGGAGCTGTTTTTT
CASSLGQGDTGELFF
>TRBD1|TRBV19|few|TRBJ2-7
TGTGCCACAGACCCCGGGACAGGTTTGTTACGGCAGTACTTC
CATDPGTGLLRQYF
>TRBD1|TRBV4-2|.|TRBJ2-3
TGTGCCAGCAGCCCTATCGGGACAGGGGACACAGATACGCAGTATTTT
CASSPIGTGDTDTQYF
>.|TRBV30|.|TRBJ2-7
TGTGCCTGGAGGGTCTTGGCAGGGGCTCGCTACGAGCAGTACTTC
CAWRVLAGARYEQYF
>.|TRBV7-9|.|TRBJ2-3
TGTGCCAGCAGCCTAAGCACAGATACGCAGTATTTT
CASSLSTDTQYF
>.|TRBV7-6|.|TRBJ2-3
TGTGCCAGCAGCTTAGCGGCAGGGGATCGCGCAGATACGCAGTATTTT
CASSLAAGDRADTQYF
>TRBD1|TRBV29-1|.|TRBJ1-4
TGCAGCGTTTCCAACAGGGGGAATGAAAAACTGTTTTTT
CSVSNRGNEKLFF
>TRBD2|TRBV6-6|.|TRBJ2-5
TGTGCCAGCAGTGATCACAGCCTAGCGGAAGAGACCCAGTACTTC
CASSDHSLAEETQYF
>.|TRBV7-9|.|TRBJ2-1
TGTGCCAGCAGCTCCTCCAGGGCGGGGGCCTCCTACAATGAGCAGTTCTTC
CASSSSRAGASYNEQFF
>.|TRBV29-1|.|TRBJ2-2
TGCAGCGTTGAACGGATCCAGGCGAACACCGGGGAGCTGTTTTTT
CSVERIQANTGELFF
>.|TRBV7-3|.|TRBJ2-7
TGTGCCAGCAGCTTATTTGTGGGAGACCACGAGCAGTACTTC
CASSLFVGDHEQYF
>TRBD2|TRBV6-6|few|TRBJ2-3
TGTGCCAGCAGTACTAGTGAAGCGGGAGCTCAAGATACGCAGTATTTT
CASSTSEAGAQDTQYF
>.|TRBV6-5|.|TRBJ2-2
TGTGCCAGCAGTTACTCCGGGACAGGGGAGCTGTTTTTT
CASSYSGTGELFF
>.|TRBV7-9|.|TRBJ1-2
TGTGCCAGCAGTCCGGGGGGTATCTATGGCTACACCTTC
CASSPGGIYGYTF
>.|TRBV7-2|.|TRBJ2-5
TGTGCCAGCAGCTTAGATCCCTACAGGGCGAAAGAGACCCAGTACTTC
CASSLDPYRAKETQYF
>TRBD1|TRBV6-5|.|TRBJ2-7
TGTGCCAGCGGAGAGACAGGGACCAACGAGCAGTACTTC
CASGETGTNEQYF
>.|TRBV19|few|TRBJ1-4
TGTGCCAGTATGTCGGGGGGCTCCGAAAAACTGTTTTTT
CASMSGGSEKLFF
>TRBD2|TRBV27|.|TRBJ2-1
TGTGCCAGCAGTTGGGCGTCGGGGAGGGGCTACAATGAGCAGTTCTTC
CASSWASGRGYNEQFF
>.|TRBV2|.|TRBJ2-7
TGTGCCAGCAGTGGGGACACCTACGAGCAGTACTTC
CASSGDTYEQYF
>.|TRBV4-2|.|TRBJ1-1
TGTGCCAGCAGCCAAGAGGCCGGAACTATGAACACTGAAGCTTTCTTT
CASSQEAGTMNTEAFF
>TRBD2|TRBV4-1|.|TRBJ2-1
TGCGCCAGCAGCCTCGTTCTAGCGGACAATGAGCAGTTCTTC
CASSLVLADNEQFF
>.|TRBV2|.|TRBJ2-5
TGCGCCAGCAGACGCGGGCCCCGGGGCCAAGAGACCCAGTACTTC
CASRRGPRGQETQYF
>TRBD2|TRBV19|.|TRBJ2-7
TGTGCCAGTAGTATACTTCTAGCGGGGGCTAACGAGCAGTACTTC
CASSILLAGANEQYF
>TRBD1|TRBV5-4|once|TRBJ1-4
TGTGCCAGCAGCTTGCAAAGGACAGGTGCAAATGAAAAACTGTTTTTT
CASSLQRTGANEKLFF
>TRBD1|TRBV10-3|.|TRBJ1-2
TGTGCCATCAGTGACAGGGGGCGGAGCGGCTACACCTTC
CAISDRGRSGYTF
>.|TRBV4-3|.|TRBJ2-2
TGCGCCAGCAGCCAAGATCAGGGGTCTAGCACCGGGGAGCTGTTTTTT
CASSQDQGSSTGELFF
>.|TRBV5-4|.|TRBJ2-2
TGTGCCAGCAGCTTCCAGAACACCGGGGAGCTGTTTTTT
CASSFQNTGELFF
>.|TRBV4-3|.|TRBJ2-1
TGCGCCAGCACCGAGGACGGGAGCTCCTACAATGAGCAGTTCTTC
CASTEDGSSYNEQFF
>TRBD1|TRBV5-6|.|TRBJ2-7
TGTGCCAGCAGCTTGGGACAGGGCCCCTACGAGCAGTACTTC
CASSLGQGPYEQYF
>TRBD1|TRBV5-1|.|TRBJ1-1
TGCGCCAGCAGCTTCATTGGACAGGGAGTGAACACTGAAGCTTTCTTT
CASSFIGQGVNTEAFF
>.|TRBV28|once|TRBJ1-1
TGTGCCAGCAGTCTCACTAGTACCACTGAAGCTTTCTTT
CASSLTSTTEAFF
>TRBD2|TRBV9|.|TRBJ2-1
TGTGCCAGGAGTTTCTGGCGGGGGAGCTGCTCCTACAATGAGCAGTTCTTC
CARSFWRGSCSYNEQFF
>TRBD1|TRBV18|.|TRBJ2-5
TGTGCCAGCTCAACCGACACAGGGGCCCAGACCCAGTACTTC
CASSTDTGAQTQYF
>TRBD2|TRBV2|.|TRBJ2-3
TGTGCCAGCAGTAGACTAGCGGCTAACACAGATACGCAGTATTTT
CASSRLAANTDTQYF
>.|TRBV9|once|TRBJ2-3
TGTGCCAGCAGCGTACTCGGGCAGGGGAACACAGATACGCAGTATTTT
CASSVLGQGNTDTQYF
>.|TRBV28|once|TRBJ2-7
TGTGCCAGCAGTTTACTGCGGTTCGGGGGCGAGCAGTACTTC
CASSLLRFGGEQYF
>.|TRBV7-9|.|TRBJ1-4
TGTGCCAGCAGCTTATCGCAGCTCCCGGGTAATGAAAAACTGTTTTTT
CASSLSQLPGNEKLFF
>TRBD2|TRBV4-2|.|TRBJ2-1
TGTGCCAGCAGCCAACTACTAGCGGGGGGTCTCAATGAGCAGTTCTTC
CASSQLLAGGLNEQFF
>TRBD2|TRBV4-3|.|TRBJ2-1
TGCGCCAGCAGCCCGGGGGGGGGCAATGAGCAGTTCTTC
CASSPGGGNEQFF
>.|TRBV5-6|.|TRBJ2-7
TGTGCCAGCAGCTTGGTAAGCATCTCCTACGAGCAGTACTTC
CASSLVSISYEQYF
>.|TRBV2|.|TRBJ1-1
TGTGCCAGCAGTGTGAGCCCTGTCGCTGAAGCTTTCTTT
CASSVSPVAEAFF
>.|TRBV5-1|.|TRBJ1-4
TGCGCCAGCAGCTGGGACTCCTGGGGGGAAAAACTGTTTTTT
CASSWDSWGEKLFF
>TRBD2|TRBV9|.|TRBJ2-7
TGTGCCAGCAGCTCCGGGGGGTGGGAGCAGTACTTC
CASSSGGWEQYF